Listed below are T cell receptor beta chains from one sample, sequenced in a study of T cells after yellow fever vaccination. TCRdb recomputed calls from the 5' RACE reads with MiXCR, one row per CDR3 protein. The sample carries about 210,000 distinct CDR3 sequences, 3.2% recorded once. The source was CD4+ T cells sorted from PBMCs, collected 10 days after the yellow fever booster vaccination. The receptors originated from a man between 18 and 35 years old who received the YFV17D yellow fever vaccine. Both conserved end residues are part of each CDR3. Each record gives: D gene, V gene, J gene, clone size, CDR3 protein, CDR3 DNA. A D gene is named only where the DNA matches it firmly. Clone size appears in some rows only: once, few, many, or a class for an expanded clone.

D: NA; V: TRBV7-2; J: TRBJ2-1; size: many; CDR3: CASRRAGPYNEQFF; DNA: TGTGCCAGTAGACGGGCGGGGCCATACAATGAGCAGTTCTTC
D: NA; V: TRBV20-1; J: TRBJ2-5; size: few; CDR3: CSARVLGRQETQYF; DNA: TGCAGTGCTAGAGTGCTGGGGCGTCAAGAGACCCAGTACTTC
D: NA; V: TRBV20-1; J: TRBJ2-1; size: NA; CDR3: CSADSSGFEQFF; DNA: TGCAGTGCCGATTCCTCGGGCTTTGAGCAGTTCTTC
D: NA; V: TRBV5-4; J: TRBJ2-1; size: few; CDR3: CASSLFGITVTNEQFF; DNA: TGTGCCAGCAGCTTGTTCGGGATAACCGTGACTAATGAGCAGTTCTTC
D: TRBD2; V: TRBV5-1; J: TRBJ2-3; size: NA; CDR3: CASSQRLAGSDTQYF; DNA: TGCGCCAGCAGCCAGAGACTAGCGGGGTCAGATACGCAGTATTTT
D: NA; V: TRBV4-3; J: TRBJ2-3; size: many; CDR3: CASSQDPSVLTQYF; DNA: TGCGCCAGCAGCCAAGACCCGTCGGTACTTACGCAGTATTTT
D: TRBD1; V: TRBV7-9; J: TRBJ1-3; size: many; CDR3: CASILKGQSGNTIYF; DNA: TGTGCCAGCATCCTAAAGGGACAGTCTGGAAACACCATATATTTT
D: TRBD1; V: TRBV19; J: TRBJ2-2; size: many; CDR3: CASSPGTANTGELFF; DNA: TGTGCCAGTAGTCCCGGGACAGCCAACACCGGGGAGCTGTTTTTT
D: NA; V: TRBV18; J: TRBJ2-2; size: many; CDR3: CASSLGLATGELFF; DNA: TGTGCCAGCTCCCTAGGACTCGCCACCGGGGAGCTGTTTTTT
D: NA; V: TRBV5-1; J: TRBJ1-1; size: many; CDR3: CASSLEPQNTEAFF; DNA: TGCGCCAGCAGCTTGGAACCGCAGAACACTGAAGCTTTCTTT
D: NA; V: TRBV20-1; J: TRBJ2-5; size: many; CDR3: CSALRETQYF; DNA: TGCAGTGCGCTTAGGGAGACCCAGTACTTC
D: NA; V: TRBV20-1; J: TRBJ2-7; size: few; CDR3: CSATRTGTYEQYF; DNA: TGCAGTGCTACCAGAACAGGGACTTACGAGCAGTACTTC
D: TRBD2; V: TRBV4-2; J: TRBJ2-3; size: few; CDR3: CASSLQQGLGSDTQYF; DNA: TGTGCCAGCAGCCTCCAGCAGGGACTAGGGTCAGATACGCAGTATTTT
D: TRBD1; V: TRBV5-1; J: TRBJ2-3; size: many; CDR3: CASSPGTDGDTQYF; DNA: TGCGCCAGCAGCCCCGGGACAGACGGAGATACGCAGTATTTT
D: NA; V: TRBV29-1; J: TRBJ1-5; size: many; CDR3: CSVGDTPQPQHF; DNA: TGCAGCGTTGGGGACACCCCTCAGCCCCAGCATTTT
D: NA; V: TRBV7-6; J: TRBJ1-4; size: NA; CDR3: CASSSRPGGEKLFF; DNA: TGTGCCAGCAGCTCGAGACCCGGAGGGGAAAAACTGTTTTTT
D: NA; V: TRBV27; J: TRBJ1-5; size: many; CDR3: CATAGRAGDYQPQHF; DNA: TGTGCCACCGCGGGGCGGGCCGGGGACTATCAGCCCCAGCATTTT
D: NA; V: TRBV18; J: TRBJ2-3; size: NA; CDR3: CASSPPLLDTQYF; DNA: TGTGCCAGCTCACCCCCCCTCTTAGATACGCAGTATTTT
D: TRBD1; V: TRBV6-2/TRBV6-3; J: TRBJ1-6; size: many; CDR3: CASTLTGTAYSPLHF; DNA: TGTGCCAGCACCCTAACCGGGACAGCTTATTCACCCCTCCACTTT
D: TRBD2; V: TRBV7-2; J: TRBJ2-1; size: many; CDR3: CASSLSGGEWNEQFF; DNA: TGTGCCAGCAGCCTGAGCGGGGGGGAATGGAATGAGCAGTTCTTC
D: TRBD2; V: TRBV7-2; J: TRBJ2-3; size: few; CDR3: CASRTPGLAGVDTQYF; DNA: TGTGCCAGCAGGACCCCGGGACTAGCGGGGGTAGATACGCAGTATTTT
D: TRBD2; V: TRBV4-2; J: TRBJ2-1; size: many; CDR3: CASSTTQNSGVSYNEQFF; DNA: TGTGCCAGCAGTACAACCCAAAATAGCGGGGTGTCCTACAATGAGCAGTTCTTC
D: NA; V: TRBV5-1; J: TRBJ2-1; size: many; CDR3: CASSLDGYNEQFF; DNA: TGCGCCAGCAGCTTGGACGGGTACAATGAGCAGTTCTTC
D: TRBD2; V: TRBV7-2; J: TRBJ2-3; size: few; CDR3: CASSLRTSGTTDTQYF; DNA: TGTGCCAGCAGCCTTCGGACTAGCGGGACCACAGATACGCAGTATTTT
D: TRBD1; V: TRBV20-1; J: TRBJ1-4; size: many; CDR3: CSARDPAGGSEKLFF; DNA: TGCAGTGCTAGAGATCCGGCAGGGGGCAGTGAAAAACTGTTTTTT
D: TRBD1; V: TRBV15; J: TRBJ1-4; size: many; CDR3: CATSRDLGTARNEKLFF; DNA: TGTGCCACCAGCAGAGATCTTGGGACAGCGAGGAATGAAAAACTGTTTTTT
D: NA; V: TRBV5-1; J: TRBJ2-1; size: many; CDR3: CASSLDGEYYNEQFF; DNA: TGCGCCAGCAGCTTGGATGGGGAATACTACAATGAGCAGTTCTTC
D: TRBD1; V: TRBV4-1; J: TRBJ2-5; size: many; CDR3: CASSQGQKETQYF; DNA: TGCGCCAGCAGCCAGGGACAGAAAGAGACCCAGTACTTC
D: NA; V: TRBV18; J: TRBJ2-2; size: NA; CDR3: CASSPRRGDTGELFF; DNA: TGTGCCAGCTCACCACGCAGGGGGGACACCGGGGAGCTGTTTTTT
D: NA; V: TRBV7-2; J: TRBJ2-1; size: many; CDR3: CASSLAGHNEQFF; DNA: TGTGCCAGCAGCTTAGCGGGACACAATGAGCAGTTCTTC
D: NA; V: TRBV7-2; J: TRBJ2-3; size: many; CDR3: CASSQSSSRAAQYF; DNA: TGTGCCAGCAGCCAATCTTCTAGTAGGGCTGCCCAGTATTTT
D: TRBD1; V: TRBV7-2; J: TRBJ1-6; size: many; CDR3: CASSLRTGGYSPLHF; DNA: TGTGCCAGCAGCCTCCGCACAGGGGGCTATTCACCCCTCCACTTT
D: NA; V: TRBV20-1; J: TRBJ1-5; size: few; CDR3: CSAGDKDYSNQPQHF; DNA: TGCAGTGCGGGGGACAAAGATTATAGCAATCAGCCCCAGCATTTT
D: TRBD1; V: TRBV7-9; J: TRBJ2-7; size: many; CDR3: CASSPMGQGSYEQYF; DNA: TGTGCCAGCAGCCCAATGGGACAGGGCTCCTACGAGCAGTACTTC
D: TRBD1; V: TRBV7-2; J: TRBJ1-1; size: NA; CDR3: CASSLVYGTGVSTEAFF; DNA: TGTGCCAGCAGCTTAGTATACGGGACAGGGGTCAGCACTGAAGCTTTCTTT
D: TRBD2; V: TRBV10-3; J: TRBJ2-1; size: few; CDR3: CAISLTSGGNEQFF; DNA: TGTGCCATCAGCCTGACTAGCGGGGGTAATGAGCAGTTCTTC
D: NA; V: TRBV7-2; J: TRBJ2-3; size: NA; CDR3: CASSPRVALADTDTQYF; DNA: TGTGCCAGCAGCCCGAGAGTCGCCCTAGCCGACACAGATACGCAGTATTTT
D: NA; V: TRBV21-1; J: TRBJ1-2; size: NA; CDR3: CASSKKGRPNRYGYTF; DNA: TGTGCCAGCAGCAAGAAAGGCAGGCCTAATCGGTATGGCTACACCTTC
D: NA; V: TRBV20-1; J: TRBJ2-3; size: NA; CDR3: CSASPYLAGTDTQYF; DNA: TGCAGTGCTAGCCCTTACTTAGCGGGCACAGATACGCAGTATTTT
D: TRBD2; V: TRBV13; J: TRBJ2-1; size: few; CDR3: CASSLLILAGDNEQFF; DNA: TGTGCCAGCAGCTTGTTGATACTAGCGGGGGACAATGAGCAGTTCTTC
D: TRBD1; V: TRBV5-1; J: TRBJ1-5; size: many; CDR3: CASSFTGGEQPQHF; DNA: TGCGCCAGCAGCTTCACAGGGGGCGAACAGCCCCAGCATTTT
D: TRBD1; V: TRBV6-1; J: TRBJ2-7; size: few; CDR3: CASSQTGGFYEQYF; DNA: TGTGCCAGCAGCCAGACAGGGGGGTTCTACGAGCAGTACTTC
D: TRBD1; V: TRBV7-2; J: TRBJ1-6; size: many; CDR3: CASSFPGRGFNSPLHF; DNA: TGTGCCAGCAGCTTTCCCGGCAGGGGGTTCAATTCACCCCTCCACTTT
D: NA; V: TRBV30; J: TRBJ2-7; size: NA; CDR3: CAWSGSYEQYF; DNA: TGTGCCTGGAGTGGCTCCTACGAGCAGTACTTC
D: NA; V: TRBV5-1; J: TRBJ1-1; size: few; CDR3: CASTVAPNTEAFF; DNA: TGCGCCAGCACGGTTGCCCCGAACACTGAAGCTTTCTTT
D: NA; V: TRBV12-3/TRBV12-4; J: TRBJ2-1; size: few; CDR3: CASSLWQGYNEQFF; DNA: TGTGCCAGCAGTTTATGGCAAGGATACAATGAGCAGTTCTTC
D: NA; V: TRBV9; J: TRBJ2-5; size: NA; CDR3: CASSAPEAASEQTKQETQYF; DNA: TGTGCCAGCAGCGCCCCGGAGGCGGCTAGCGAACAAACGAAACAAGAGACCCAGTACTTC